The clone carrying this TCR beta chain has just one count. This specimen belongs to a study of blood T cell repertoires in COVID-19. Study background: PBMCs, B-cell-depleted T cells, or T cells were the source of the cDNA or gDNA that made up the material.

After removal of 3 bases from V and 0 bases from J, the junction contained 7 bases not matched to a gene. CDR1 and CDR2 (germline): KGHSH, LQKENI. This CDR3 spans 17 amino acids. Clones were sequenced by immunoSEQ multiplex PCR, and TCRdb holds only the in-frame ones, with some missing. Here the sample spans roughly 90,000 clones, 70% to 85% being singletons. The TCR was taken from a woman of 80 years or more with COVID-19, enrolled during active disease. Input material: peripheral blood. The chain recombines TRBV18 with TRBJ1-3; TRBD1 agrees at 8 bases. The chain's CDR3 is CASSPTTGDLSGNTIYF. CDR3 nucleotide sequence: TGTGCCAGCTCACCCACGACAGGGGACCTCTCTGGAAACACCATATATTTT.